The next 21 T cell receptor beta chains were all read from a single sample in a study of breast tumors, draining lymph nodes, adjacent tissues. One entry per CDR3 protein results from TCRdb running MiXCR on the multiplex PCR reads. The sample holds over 20,000 distinct CDR3 sequences, under 30% seen once. The sample taken for sequencing was breast tumor tissue. These receptors originate from a female donor with breast cancer. Some clones in this sample may be carry-over from other donors' samples.

Ten or more counts support this clonotype. The gene calls are TRBV2 and TRBJ2-7; 9 positions agree with TRBD2. Germline values: CDR1 SNHLY, CDR2 FYNNEI. The CDR3 has 15 residues. Trimming at V came to 10 bases and at J to 8 bases, leaving 18 bases not matched to a gene. DNA of the CDR3: TGTGCCACCTGGGGCCAGACTAGCGGTCCCCCTCAGCAGTACTTC. Protein product: CATWGQTSGPPQQYF.

This sequence joins TRBV5-1 and TRBJ2-1; the match to TRBD2 covers 13 bases. The CDR3 sequence is 16 residues long. The germline V gene encodes CDR1 SGHRS and CDR2 YFSETQ. Germline trimming cut 2 bases from V and 9 bases from J; bases unmatched to any gene: 8. CDR3 sequence (DNA): TGCGCCAGCAGCTTAGGACTAGCGGGAGACGGGAGTGAGCAGTTCTTC. Protein sequence: CASSLGLAGDGSEQFF.

Regarding this clonotype: The junction departs from germline at one end; a sequencing error may be responsible. The chain's CDR3 is CASSPEGGEKLLF. The CDR3 coding sequence is TGTGCCAGCAGCCCAGAGGGTGGTGAAAAACTGCTTTTT. This chain connects TRBV7-9 to TRBJ1-4; D gene uncertain. The CDR3 has 13 amino acids. CDR1 is SEHNR, CDR2 FQNEAQ, per germline (reference sequence).

At least ten counts were recorded for this clonotype. At one end the junction does not follow the germline gene, possibly because of a read error. The chain has TRBV15 and TRBJ2-5; maybe TRBD1 (6 bases). CDR1 LNHNV and CDR2 YYDKDF come from the germline V gene (reference sequence). The CDR3 has 15 residues. CDR3 coding DNA: TGTGCCACTAGCAGAGGCGGTAGGGGGCAAGAGACCCAGTACTTC. This gives the protein CATSRGGRGQETQYF.

Of note for this clonotype: It may be a read error: a sequence one base away is much more abundant. The conserved phenylalanine or tryptophan normally closing the CDR3 is absent here, so this likely arose from a read error. This sequence joins TRBV6-2 or TRBV6-3 and TRBJ1-5; no reliable D call. CDR1 MNHEY and CDR2 SVGEGT come from the germline V gene. The CDR3 has 13 residues. Between the trimmed V and J ends, which lost 7 bases and 7 bases, there was a span of 14 bases. Written as DNA, the CDR3 is TGTGCCAGCACCCAGGATCGCGGCCAGCCCCAGCATTCT. Translating gives CASTQDRGQPQHS.

There are a few counts of this clonotype. The conserved closing phenylalanine or tryptophan is absent in this CDR3, likely reflecting a read error. J is TRBJ1-2 and V is TRBV3-1; the D is unclear. Trimming removed 5 bases at V and 1 base at J, with 11 bases between. CDR3 length: 14 amino acids. Germline assignment: CDR1 LGHDT and CDR2 YNNKEL (reference sequence). CDR3 DNA sequence: TGTGCCAGCAGCTCCCGGGCCGATAACTATGGCTACACCTCC. Translation: CASSSRADNYGYTS.

This clonotype was found many times. The chain employs TRBV28 and TRBJ2-7; 7 positions agree with TRBD1. The germline V gene has CDR1 MDHEN and CDR2 SYDVKM. The length of the CDR3 is 12 residues. CDR3 in DNA: TGTGCTTCACACAGGGGCTCCTACGAGCAGTACTTC. This gives the protein CASHRGSYEQYF.

This clonotype was counted many times. The rearrangement uses TRBV19 and TRBJ1-2; D is perhaps TRBD1 (5 bases). This CDR3 contains 13 residues. Germline-derived CDR1 and CDR2 are LNHDA and SQIVND (reference sequence). The V and J ends lost 7 bases and 4 bases respectively, with 13 bases between them. The CDR3 sequence is CASIRTRGYGYTF. For the CDR3, the DNA is TGTGCCAGTATTCGGACAAGGGGCTATGGCTACACCTTC. The complete variable domain, with remaining parts taken from reference TRBV19 and TRBJ1-2, reads DGGITQSPKYLFRKEGQNVTLSCEQNLNHDAMYWYRQDPGQGLRLIYYSQIVNDFQKGDIAEGYSVSREKKESFPLTVTSAQKNPTAFYLCASIRTRGYGYTFGSGTRLTVV.

This clonotype was seen once. This rearrangement joins TRBV7-9 to TRBJ1-2, with a weak D call TRBD1 (5 bases). Germline V gives CDR1 SEHNR, CDR2 FQNEAQ (reference sequence). Trimming cost V 1 base and J 3 bases, with 15 bases left between them. CDR3 length: 16 residues. CDR3 sequence: CASSLGGGRRDYGYTF. The DNA for the CDR3 is TGTGCCAGCAGCTTAGGCGGGGGACGGAGAGACTATGGCTACACCTTC.

The sample holds many counts of this clonotype. The chain employs TRBV7-6 and TRBJ2-7; D call uncertain. The V gene lost 2 bases and the J gene lost 6 bases, with 17 bases spanning the gap. The CDR3 has 15 residues. Germline CDR1 and CDR2: SGHVS and FNYEAQ. CDR3 in DNA: TGTGCCAGCAGCTTAACCCGGTACTTGGCTGCCGAGCAGTACTTC. As protein: CASSLTRYLAAEQYF. Looking up the rest from reference TRBV7-6 and TRBJ2-7 gives the full variable domain: GAGVSQSPRYKVTKRGQDVALRCDPISGHVSLYWYRQALGQGPEFLTYFNYEAQQDKSGLPNDRFSAERPEGSISTLTIQRTEQRDSAMYRCASSLTRYLAAEQYFGPGTRLTVT.

In its sample, this clonotype was seen many times. The J gene is TRBJ2-1, the V gene TRBV19; no clear D gene. There are 12 residues in the CDR3. Per germline, CDR1 LNHDA and CDR2 SQIVND (reference sequence). Trimming took off 8 bases at V and 14 bases at J, with 19 bases between the two ends. CDR3 residues: CASSELGPVKFF. CDR3 nucleotide sequence: TGTGCCAGTTCCGAGTTGGGCCCAGTTAAGTTCTTC.

This clonotype appeared many times. The chain combines TRBV30 with TRBJ1-2, with D perhaps TRBD1 (6 bases). V was cut by 2 bases and J by 8 bases, with 9 bases left in between. The CDR3 runs 11 residues. Germline-derived CDR1 and CDR2 are GTSNPN and SVGIG (reference sequence). The CDR3, as DNA: TGTGCCTGGAGTCCCGGGGGCGGCTACACCTTC. This codes for CAWSPGGGYTF.

The table lists this clonotype with many counts. The chain links TRBV5-1 to TRBJ2-2; D gene ambiguous. V gave up 3 bases and J gave up 4 bases, with 4 bases separating them. The CDR3 loop spans 12 amino acids. Germline V gene sequence: CDR1 SGHRS, CDR2 YFSETQ. CDR3 DNA sequence: TGCGCCAGCAGCTACAGCACCGGGGAGCTGTTTTTT. Protein product: CASSYSTGELFF. Combining the CDR3 with reference TRBV5-1 and TRBJ2-2 gives the whole variable domain KAGVTQTPRYLIKTRGQQVTLSCSPISGHRSVSWYQQTPGQGLQFLFEYFSETQRNKGNFPGRFSGRQFSNSRSEMNVSTLELGDSALYLCASSYSTGELFFGEGSRLTVL.

About this clonotype: A single base separates this from a much larger clone, so it may be a read error. The chain combines TRBV18 with TRBJ1-6, with 9 bases matching TRBD1. Germline V gene lookup returns CDR1 KGHSH and CDR2 LQKENI. This CDR3 contains 16 residues. CDR3 sequence: CASSPFGGQGGSPLRF. CDR3 DNA sequence: TGTGCCAGCTCACCGTTCGGGGGACAGGGAGGTTCACCCCTCCGCTTT.

The gene calls are TRBV20-1 and TRBJ1-1, with D hard to call. Trimming removed 0 bases at V and 2 bases at J, with 10 bases between. The CDR3 is made up of 14 amino acids. In germline, CDR1 is DFQATT, CDR2 SNEGSKA (reference sequence). The CDR3: CSARDDDTNTEAFF. The DNA of the CDR3 is TGCAGTGCTAGAGACGATGACACAAACACTGAAGCTTTCTTT.

This clonotype has a count of ten or more. The rearrangement links TRBV5-1 to TRBJ1-6; D is ambiguous. The length of the CDR3 is 13 residues. Germline loops: CDR1 SGHRS, CDR2 YFSETQ. V was trimmed by 0 bases and J by 7 bases, leaving 5 bases between them. The CDR3 loop reads CASSLVVNSPLHF. The DNA of the CDR3 is TGCGCCAGCAGCTTGGTGGTCAATTCACCCCTCCACTTT.

This clonotype was observed many times. This could be a read error, since a much larger clone is one nucleotide away. J is TRBJ1-6 and V is TRBV7-8; weak D call: TRBD1 (5 bases). This CDR3 comprises 13 residues. Looked up from germline, CDR1 is SGHVS and CDR2 is FQNEAQ. In nucleotides, the CDR3 is TGTGCCAGCAGCTCGGGGCGGAATTCATCCCTCCACTTT. Translation: CASSSGRNSSLHF.

The rearrangement joins TRBV20-1 to TRBJ2-3; possible D gene TRBD2, 6 bases. V was pared by 0 bases and J by 1 base, with 8 bases between. This CDR3 is 14 amino acids long. In germline, CDR1 is DFQATT, CDR2 SNEGSKA (reference sequence). In nucleotides, the CDR3 is TGCAGTGCTAGAGAACCTAGCGGCACAGATACGCAGTATTTT. Its translation: CSAREPSGTDTQYF.

This rearrangement joins TRBV7-8 to TRBJ2-5; a possible D gene is TRBD2 (6 bases). Germline CDR1 SGHVS, CDR2 FQNEAQ. Trimming took off 6 bases at V and 3 bases at J, with 11 bases between the two ends. This CDR3 spans 13 amino acids. The CDR3 region has the DNA TGTGCCAGCAGTTATCGGACTAAAGAGACCCAGTACTTC. This codes for CASSYRTKETQYF.

This clonotype was counted ten times or more. The CDR3 DNA reads TGTGCCAGCAGCCAACCTGGAATGGGCGGCTATAATGAAAAACTGTTTTTT. The encoded protein is CASSQPGMGGYNEKLFF. The chain joins TRBV3-1 to TRBJ1-4; D gene uncertain. CDR1 and CDR2 from the germline V gene are LGHDT and YNNKEL (reference sequence). This CDR3 is built from 17 residues. Trimming removed 2 bases at V and 4 bases at J, with 17 bases between.

This clonotype showed up many times. The chain is built from TRBV4-1 and TRBJ2-2; D not certain. The germline CDR1 and CDR2 sequences are MGHRA and YSYEKL. This CDR3 has 12 amino acids. V lost 3 bases and J lost 3, with 2 bases in between. The CDR3 region has the DNA TGCGCCAGCAGCCACCACACCGGGGAGCTGTTTTTT. Its protein is CASSHHTGELFF.